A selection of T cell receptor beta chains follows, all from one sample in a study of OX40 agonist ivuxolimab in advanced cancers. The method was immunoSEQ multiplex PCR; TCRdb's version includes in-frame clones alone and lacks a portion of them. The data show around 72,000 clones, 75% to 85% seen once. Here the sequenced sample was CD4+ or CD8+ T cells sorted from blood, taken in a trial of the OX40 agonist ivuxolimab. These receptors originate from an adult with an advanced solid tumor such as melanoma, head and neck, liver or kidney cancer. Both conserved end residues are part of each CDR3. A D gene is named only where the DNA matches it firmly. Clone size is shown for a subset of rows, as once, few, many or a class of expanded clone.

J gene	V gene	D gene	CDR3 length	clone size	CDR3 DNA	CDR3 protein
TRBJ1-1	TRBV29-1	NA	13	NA	TGCAGCGGCGCCGCGGGGGGCGGGACTGAAGCTTTCTTT	CSGAAGGGTEAFF
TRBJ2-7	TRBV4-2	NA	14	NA	TGTGCCAGCAGCCAACCGCGACGGCAGGGCGAGCAGTACTTC	CASSQPRRQGEQYF
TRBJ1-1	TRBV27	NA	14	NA	TGTGCCAGCATCTCCGGGGGCACCAAACCTCAAGCTTTCTTT	CASISGGTKPQAFF
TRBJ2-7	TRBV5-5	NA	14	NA	TGTGCCAGCAGCCCCGGACCAATTTCCTACGAGCAGTACTTC	CASSPGPISYEQYF
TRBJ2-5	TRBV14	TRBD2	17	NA	TGTGCCAGCAGCCGGGTGCGGCGGACTAGCGGGCAGGAGACCCAGTACTTC	CASSRVRRTSGQETQYF
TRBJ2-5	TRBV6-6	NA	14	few	TGTGCCAGCAGTTACTCGGGGGGCCAAGAGACCCAGTACTTC	CASSYSGGQETQYF
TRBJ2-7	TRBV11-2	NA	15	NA	TGTGCCAGCAGCTTAGTCACCGGGCCAACCTACGAGCAGTACTTC	CASSLVTGPTYEQYF
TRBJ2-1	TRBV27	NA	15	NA	TGTGCCTCATCCGTGGCGGGAACCTACTACAATGAGCAGTTCTTC	CASSVAGTYYNEQFF
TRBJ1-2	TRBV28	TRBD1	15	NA	TGTGCCAGCAGTTTGCCCAGCAGGGGGGGTTATGGCTACACCTTC	CASSLPSRGGYGYTF
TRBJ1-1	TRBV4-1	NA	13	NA	TGCGCCAGCAGCCACCCTGGGGCATTTGAAGCTTTCTTT	CASSHPGAFEAFF
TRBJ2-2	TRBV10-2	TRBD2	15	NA	TGCGCCAGCAGTGGACTAGCGGGGGGGCCCGGGGAGCTGTTTTTT	CASSGLAGGPGELFF
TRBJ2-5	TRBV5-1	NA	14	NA	TGCGCCAGCAGCTTGGTTGCTGGGTCAGAGACCCAGTACTTC	CASSLVAGSETQYF
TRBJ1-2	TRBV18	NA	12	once	TGTGCCAGCTCACCAAGGCAGGATGGCTACACCTTC	CASSPRQDGYTF
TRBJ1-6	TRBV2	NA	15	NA	TGTGCCAGCAGTGAAGGGGCAGGGAGAGACTCACCCCTCCACTTT	CASSEGAGRDSPLHF
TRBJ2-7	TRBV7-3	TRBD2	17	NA	TGTGCCAGCAGCCCCTTGAGACTAGCTCCTTTTTCCTACGAGCAGTACTTC	CASSPLRLAPFSYEQYF
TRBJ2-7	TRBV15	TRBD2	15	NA	TGTGCCACCAGCAGAGCGGGGGGGCGGTACGACGAGCAGTACTTC	CATSRAGGRYDEQYF
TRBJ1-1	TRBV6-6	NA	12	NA	TGTGCCAGCAGTTACTCGACTGGGGAAGCTTTCTTT	CASSYSTGEAFF
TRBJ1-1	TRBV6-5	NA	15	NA	TGTGCCAGCAGTCGGGGACTTAATGTGGCGTCTGAAGCTTTCTTT	CASSRGLNVASEAFF
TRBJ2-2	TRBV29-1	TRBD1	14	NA	TGCAGCGTTGAGCGGGACAGGTCCGGCGGGGAGCTGTTTTTT	CSVERDRSGGELFF
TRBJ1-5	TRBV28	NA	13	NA	TGTGCCAGCAGAATGGGTGGCACTCAGCCCCAGCATTTT	CASRMGGTQPQHF
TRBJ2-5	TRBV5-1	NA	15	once	TGCGCCAGCAACGTCGGCATTCACTCACAAGAGACCCAGTACTTC	CASNVGIHSQETQYF
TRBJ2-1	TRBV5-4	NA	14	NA	TGTGCCAGCTCCCCAACGCCCTCCTACAATGAGCAGTTCTTC	CASSPTPSYNEQFF